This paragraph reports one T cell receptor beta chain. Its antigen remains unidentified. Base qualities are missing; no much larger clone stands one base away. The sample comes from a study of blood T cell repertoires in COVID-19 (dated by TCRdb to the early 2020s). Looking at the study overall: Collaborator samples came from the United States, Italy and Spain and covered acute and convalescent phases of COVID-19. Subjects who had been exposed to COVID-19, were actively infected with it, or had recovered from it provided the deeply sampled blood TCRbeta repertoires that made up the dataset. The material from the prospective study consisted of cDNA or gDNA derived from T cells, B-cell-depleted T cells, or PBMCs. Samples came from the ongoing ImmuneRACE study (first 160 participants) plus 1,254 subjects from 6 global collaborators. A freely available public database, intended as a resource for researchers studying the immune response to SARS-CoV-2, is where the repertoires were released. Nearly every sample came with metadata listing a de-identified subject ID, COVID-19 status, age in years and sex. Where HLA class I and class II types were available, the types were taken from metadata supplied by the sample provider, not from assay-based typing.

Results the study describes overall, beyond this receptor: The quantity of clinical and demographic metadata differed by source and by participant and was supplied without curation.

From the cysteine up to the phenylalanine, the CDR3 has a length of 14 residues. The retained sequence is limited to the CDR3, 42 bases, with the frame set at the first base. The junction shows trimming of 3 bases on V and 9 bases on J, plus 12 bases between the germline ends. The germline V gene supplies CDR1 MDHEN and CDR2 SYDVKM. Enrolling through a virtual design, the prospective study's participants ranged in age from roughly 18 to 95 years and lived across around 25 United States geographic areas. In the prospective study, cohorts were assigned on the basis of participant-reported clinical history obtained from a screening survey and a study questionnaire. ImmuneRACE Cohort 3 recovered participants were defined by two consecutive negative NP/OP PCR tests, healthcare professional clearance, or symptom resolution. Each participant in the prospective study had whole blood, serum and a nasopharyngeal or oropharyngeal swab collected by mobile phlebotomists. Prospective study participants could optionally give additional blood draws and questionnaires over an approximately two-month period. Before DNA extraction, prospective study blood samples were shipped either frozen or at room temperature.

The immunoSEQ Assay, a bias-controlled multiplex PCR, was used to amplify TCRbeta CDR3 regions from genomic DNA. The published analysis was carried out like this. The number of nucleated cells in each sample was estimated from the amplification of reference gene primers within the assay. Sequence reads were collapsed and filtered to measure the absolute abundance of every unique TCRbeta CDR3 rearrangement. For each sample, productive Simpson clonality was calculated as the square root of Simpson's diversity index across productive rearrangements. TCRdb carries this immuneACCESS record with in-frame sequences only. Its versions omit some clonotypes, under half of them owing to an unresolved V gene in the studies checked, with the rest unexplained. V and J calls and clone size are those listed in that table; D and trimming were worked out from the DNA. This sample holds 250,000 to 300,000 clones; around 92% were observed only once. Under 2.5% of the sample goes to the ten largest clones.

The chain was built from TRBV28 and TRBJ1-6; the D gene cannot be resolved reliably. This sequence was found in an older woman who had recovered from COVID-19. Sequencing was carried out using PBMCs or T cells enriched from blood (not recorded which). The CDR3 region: CASSFAGSGSPLHF. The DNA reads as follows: TGTGCCAGCAGTTTTGCGGGGAGCGGTTCACCCCTCCACTTT.